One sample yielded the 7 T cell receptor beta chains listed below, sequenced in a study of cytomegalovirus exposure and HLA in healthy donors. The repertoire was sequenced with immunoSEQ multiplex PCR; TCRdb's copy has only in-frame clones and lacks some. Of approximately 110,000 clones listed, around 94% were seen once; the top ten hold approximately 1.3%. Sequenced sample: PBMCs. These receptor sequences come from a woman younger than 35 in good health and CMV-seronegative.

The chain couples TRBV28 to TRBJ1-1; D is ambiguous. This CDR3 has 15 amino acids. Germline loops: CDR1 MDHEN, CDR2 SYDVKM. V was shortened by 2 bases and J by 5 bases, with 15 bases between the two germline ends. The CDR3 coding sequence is TGTGCCAGCAGTTTAGGTGCCAAATTCGGGACTGAAGCTTTCTTT. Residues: CASSLGAKFGTEAFF.

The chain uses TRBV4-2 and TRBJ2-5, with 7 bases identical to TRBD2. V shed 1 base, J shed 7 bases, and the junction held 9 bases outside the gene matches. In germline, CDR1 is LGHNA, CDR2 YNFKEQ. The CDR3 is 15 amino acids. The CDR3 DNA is TGTGCCAGCAGCCAAGTGGGGGGGGTGGATGGGACCCAGTACTTC. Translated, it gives CASSQVGGVDGTQYF.

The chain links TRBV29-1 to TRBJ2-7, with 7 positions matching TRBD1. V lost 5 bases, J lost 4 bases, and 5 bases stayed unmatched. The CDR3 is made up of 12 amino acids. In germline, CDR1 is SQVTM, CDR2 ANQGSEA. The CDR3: CSVSGQSYEQYF. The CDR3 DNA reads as TGCAGCGTTTCGGGACAGAGTTACGAGCAGTACTTC.

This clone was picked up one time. The CDR3 region is CASSPPGERDTEAFF. CDR3 in DNA: TGTGCCAGCAGTCCCCCAGGGGAGAGGGACACTGAAGCTTTCTTT. The chain is built from TRBV28 and TRBJ1-1; a weak D match, TRBD1 (6 bases). This CDR3 is 15 amino acids long. Germline values: CDR1 MDHEN, CDR2 SYDVKM. Trimming took 5 bases from V and 3 from J, leaving 16 bases between them.

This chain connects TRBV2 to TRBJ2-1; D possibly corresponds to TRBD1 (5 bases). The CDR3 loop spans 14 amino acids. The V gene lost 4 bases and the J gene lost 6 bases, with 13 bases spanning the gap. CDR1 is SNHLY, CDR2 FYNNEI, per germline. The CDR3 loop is CASSARAALNEQFF. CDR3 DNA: TGTGCCAGCAGTGCCAGGGCGGCACTCAATGAGCAGTTCTTC.

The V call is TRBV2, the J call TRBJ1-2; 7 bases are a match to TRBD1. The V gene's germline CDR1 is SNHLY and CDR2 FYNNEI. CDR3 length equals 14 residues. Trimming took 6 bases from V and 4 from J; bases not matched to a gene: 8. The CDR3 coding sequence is TGTGCCAGCAGGTCGGGACAGAACTCCTATGGCTACACCTTC. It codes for CASRSGQNSYGYTF.

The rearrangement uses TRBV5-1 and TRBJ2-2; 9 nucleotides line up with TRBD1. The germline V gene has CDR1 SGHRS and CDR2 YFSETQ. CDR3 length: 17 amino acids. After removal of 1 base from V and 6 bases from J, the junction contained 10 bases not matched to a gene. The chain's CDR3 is CASSLNPGQGSSGELFF. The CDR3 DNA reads TGCGCCAGCAGCTTGAACCCGGGACAGGGTTCATCCGGGGAGCTGTTTTTT.